The 27 T cell receptor beta chains below all came from one sample that was sequenced in a study of a mutant IDH1 vaccine in newly diagnosed glioma. Profiled with immunoSEQ multiplex PCR; TCRdb holds only in-frame clones, not every one. This table has tens of thousands of clones, 60% to 85% appearing once. Indicated time point: week 47, end of study. It was 300 ug of mutant IDH1 20-mer peptide that made up each vaccine dose, given with topical imiquimod. These receptors have no known antigen. The sequenced sample was PBMCs, obtained from a glioma patient whose treatment included an IDH1 peptide vaccine. The source is a woman aged 35 to 49 with glioma. Some clones in this sample may be carry-over from other donors' samples.

Regarding this clone: A junction end diverges from the germline sequence, so it may reflect a read error. The chain recombines TRBV7-7 with TRBJ1-4; no clear D gene. The germline V gene has CDR1 SSHAT and CDR2 FNYEAQ (reference sequence). This CDR3 is 14 amino acids long. The CDR3 DNA reads as TGTGCTAGCAGCTTAAGTGTGGGAGATGAAAAACTGTTTTTT. Amino acids: CASSLSVGDEKLFF.

The chain carries TRBV5-1 and TRBJ1-1, with D unresolved. Trimming removed 4 bases from V and 3 bases from J, with 16 bases in between. Germline V gene sequence: CDR1 SGHRS, CDR2 YFSETQ. The CDR3 has 15 amino acids. The CDR3: CASSRSPGVDTEAFF. The DNA of the CDR3 is TGCGCCAGCAGCCGCTCTCCTGGGGTAGACACTGAAGCTTTCTTT. Complete variable domain (other parts from reference TRBV5-1 and TRBJ1-1): KAGVTQTPRYLIKTRGQQVTLSCSPISGHRSVSWYQQTPGQGLQFLFEYFSETQRNKGNFPGRFSGRQFSNSRSEMNVSTLELGDSALYLCASSRSPGVDTEAFFGQGTRLTVV.

The gene calls are TRBV6-5 and TRBJ1-1; weak D call: TRBD1 (6 bases). Looked up from germline, CDR1 is MNHEY and CDR2 is SVGAGI. With 6 bases removed from V and 1 base from J, the gap between germline ends came to 15 bases. This CDR3 contains 15 residues. CDR3 bases: TGTGCCAGCAGAACCATAAGGACAGAGAACACTGAAGCTTTCTTT. It yields the protein CASRTIRTENTEAFF.

V is TRBV29-1 and J is TRBJ2-1, with 11 bases identical to TRBD2. This CDR3 is built from 16 residues. With 3 bases clipped from V and 4 bases from J, the junction kept 8 bases outside the gene matches. The germline CDR1 and CDR2 sequences are SQVTM and ANQGSEA. The CDR3 sequence is CSVEGVTSGGYNEQFF. The DNA of the CDR3 is TGCAGCGTTGAGGGGGTCACTAGCGGGGGTTACAATGAGCAGTTCTTC.

The rearrangement links TRBV25-1 to TRBJ1-1, with D possibly matching TRBD1 (5 bases). This CDR3 is built from 11 residues. V gave up 7 bases and J gave up 6 bases, with 9 bases separating them. CDR1 and CDR2 (germline): MGHDK, SYGVNS. This CDR3 reads CASTGHAEAFF. In DNA, the CDR3 is TGTGCCAGCACTGGACATGCTGAAGCTTTCTTT.

The chain has TRBV2 and TRBJ1-2; D is unresolved. From germline, CDR1 is SNHLY and CDR2 FYNNEI. This CDR3 contains 13 residues. V shed 7 bases and J shed 0 bases, with 9 bases lying between them. The CDR3 loop is CASKASANYGYTF. The CDR3 DNA is TGTGCCAGCAAGGCATCAGCTAACTATGGCTACACCTTC.

This chain uses TRBV6-4 with TRBJ2-2; 10 bases map to TRBD2. The CDR3 spans 17 residues. Germline-derived CDR1 and CDR2 are MRHNA and SNTAGT. Trimming at V came to 0 bases and at J to 3 bases, leaving 4 bases not matched to a gene. The CDR3 nucleotides are TGTGCCAGCAGTGACTCGGAGCGGGGGGGCCACACCGGGGAGCTGTTTTTT. Amino acid sequence: CASSDSERGGHTGELFF.

This sequence joins TRBV10-3 and TRBJ1-2, with 7 nucleotides matching TRBD1. The CDR3 has 14 residues. The junction had 7 bases not matched to a gene; V was cut back by 2 bases and J by 7 bases. The germline CDR1 and CDR2 sequences are ENHRY and SYGVKD. The CDR3, as DNA: TGTGCCATCAGTGAGACAGGGGTAACGCGTGGCTACACCTTC. Protein: CAISETGVTRGYTF.

The V gene is TRBV5-1, the J gene TRBJ2-3; 7 nucleotides agree with TRBD1. The J segment lost 6 bases and the V segment lost 2 bases, leaving 6 bases of the junction unmatched. Germline CDR1 SGHRS, CDR2 YFSETQ. CDR3 length: 14 residues. CDR3 bases: TGCGCCAGCAGCTTTAGAGGGGGCCGGGATACGCAGTATTTT. Translation: CASSFRGGRDTQYF.

V usage is TRBV19 and J usage is TRBJ1-5; tentative D call: TRBD1 (5 bases). Germline CDR1 reads LNHDA; CDR2 reads SQIVND (reference sequence). The V end lost 6 bases, the J end lost 1 base, and 13 bases lay between the germline ends. This CDR3 has 15 residues. The chain's CDR3 is CASRPQGVSNQPQHF. As DNA, the CDR3 is TGTGCCAGTAGGCCTCAGGGTGTCAGCAATCAGCCCCAGCATTTT.

J is TRBJ1-6 and V is TRBV4-2; no clear D gene. The V and J ends lost 3 bases and 3 bases respectively, with 9 bases between them. This CDR3 contains 15 residues. CDR1 and CDR2 from the germline V gene are LGHNA and YNFKEQ. The CDR3 DNA reads as TGTGCCAGCAGCCACCTCCGGGACTATAATTCACCCCTCCACTTT. The encoded protein is CASSHLRDYNSPLHF.

The V and J genes are TRBV11-2 and TRBJ1-2; a weak D match, TRBD1 (5 bases). Germline loops: CDR1 SGHAT, CDR2 FQNNGV. Deletions cut 1 base from V and 0 bases from J, with 9 bases between. The CDR3 is 15 amino acids. Here the CDR3 reads CASSLGGRANYGYTF. CDR3 DNA sequence: TGTGCCAGCAGCTTAGGGGGCAGAGCTAACTATGGCTACACCTTC.

This rearrangement joins TRBV30 to TRBJ2-3; 12 bases agree with TRBD2. The CDR3 has 14 residues. From germline, CDR1 is GTSNPN and CDR2 SVGIG (reference sequence). V dropped 2 bases and J dropped 6; count of bases not matched to a gene: 3. The CDR3 region is CAWSSSGGADTQYF. The CDR3 bases are TGTGCCTGGAGTTCTAGCGGGGGGGCTGATACGCAGTATTTT.

The rearrangement links TRBV6-5 to TRBJ2-6; D may be TRBD1 (6 bases). Germline loops: CDR1 MNHEY, CDR2 SVGAGI. The V gene lost 4 bases and the J gene lost 13 bases, with 11 bases spanning the gap. CDR3 length: 12 residues. For the CDR3, the DNA is TGTGCCAGCAGTTCTCAAAGGGGGGTCCTGACTTTC. This codes for CASSSQRGVLTF.

This clone was seen a handful of times. The CDR3: CASKRQGTDTEAFF. DNA of the CDR3: TGTGCCAGTAAGAGACAGGGGACAGACACTGAAGCTTTCTTT. The chain recombines TRBV19 with TRBJ1-1; TRBD1 aligns across 8 bases. This CDR3 comprises 14 residues. V lost 7 bases, J lost 3 bases, and 7 bases stayed unmatched. CDR1 is LNHDA, CDR2 SQIVND, per germline (reference sequence).

J is TRBJ1-2 and V is TRBV5-4; the match to TRBD1 covers 10 bases. The germline CDR1 and CDR2 sequences are SGHNT and YYREEE (reference sequence). This CDR3 region has 13 residues. Trimming took 2 bases from V and 7 from J; bases not matched to a gene: 2. The DNA of the CDR3 is TGTGCCAGCAGCTTTCGACAGGGGGCTGGCTACACCTTC. As protein: CASSFRQGAGYTF.

V gene TRBV4-1 combines with J gene TRBJ2-3, with D perhaps being TRBD1 or TRBD2 (5 bases each). The CDR3 is 15 residues long. V lost 4 bases, J lost 2 bases, and 13 bases lay in between. Germline-derived CDR1 and CDR2 are MGHRA and YSYEKL. CDR3 nucleotides: TGCGCCAGCAGCCTCACGGGGCTGAACACAGATACGCAGTATTTT. Translating gives CASSLTGLNTDTQYF.

The rearrangement uses TRBV29-1 and TRBJ2-7, with TRBD1 matching over 7 bases. With 4 bases clipped from V and 3 bases from J, the junction kept 6 bases outside the gene matches. Germline V CDR1 and CDR2: SQVTM, ANQGSEA. The CDR3 covers 13 residues. CDR3 residues: CSVARGRNYEQYF. The CDR3 coding sequence is TGCAGCGTTGCTAGGGGGCGAAACTACGAGCAGTACTTC.

This sequence joins TRBV5-1 and TRBJ1-2, with 11 bases aligning to TRBD1. The J segment lost 6 bases and the V segment lost 2 bases, leaving 9 bases of the junction unmatched. This CDR3 region has 16 residues. Germline V lookup: CDR1 SGHRS, CDR2 YFSETQ. The CDR3 nucleotides read TGCGCCAGCAGCTTCACCGGGACAGGGGGGAAAGATGGCTACACCTTC. This translates into CASSFTGTGGKDGYTF.

The chain is built from TRBV9 and TRBJ1-2; D remains unclear. Germline values: CDR1 SGDLS, CDR2 YYNGEE. This CDR3 is built from 16 residues. Trimming took off 3 bases at V and 0 bases at J, with 15 bases between the two ends. CDR3 protein: CASSGTLQRANYGYTF. The CDR3, as DNA: TGTGCCAGCAGCGGAACTTTACAGAGGGCTAACTATGGCTACACCTTC.

This clone was observed a handful of times. The chain carries TRBV27 and TRBJ1-3, with 7 bases matching TRBD1. The CDR3 sequence is 16 residues long. Looked up from germline, CDR1 is MNHEY and CDR2 is SMNVEV (reference sequence). V was pared by 5 bases and J by 2 bases, with 9 bases of the junction left unmatched. The CDR3 loop is CASSPLVGTAGNTIYF. DNA of the CDR3: TGTGCCAGCAGTCCGCTCGTCGGGACAGCTGGAAACACCATATATTTT.

The chain combines TRBV5-1 with TRBJ1-1; D perhaps matches TRBD1 (6 bases). V dropped 2 bases and J dropped 0 bases, with 8 bases sitting between them. The V gene's germline CDR1 is SGHRS and CDR2 YFSETQ. The CDR3 is 14 amino acids. Written as DNA, the CDR3 is TGCGCCAGCAGCTTCGGGGACATGAACACTGAAGCTTTCTTT. It specifies CASSFGDMNTEAFF.

The rearrangement joins TRBV6-1 to TRBJ1-2; 7 bases agree with TRBD1. CDR1 and CDR2 (germline): MNHNS, SASEGT. Trimming cost V 5 bases and J 8 bases; bases outside gene matches: 11. The CDR3 runs 14 residues. CDR3 sequence (DNA): TGTGCCAGCAGTCGGGAACAGGGGAAGAGGGGCTACACCTTC. Translated, it gives CASSREQGKRGYTF.

V and J are TRBV15 and TRBJ2-7; D is undetermined. V shed 1 base and J shed 5 bases, with 6 bases lying between them. Germline lookup yields CDR1 LNHNV and CDR2 YYDKDF (reference sequence). The CDR3 has 12 residues. The CDR3 coding sequence is TGTGCCACCAGCAGAGGACAAGACGAGCAGTACTTC. Its protein product is CATSRGQDEQYF.

V usage is TRBV27 and J usage is TRBJ1-1; D is undetermined. The V and J ends lost 7 bases and 5 bases respectively, with 23 bases between them. The CDR3 has 16 amino acids. CDR1 and CDR2 (germline): MNHEY, SMNVEV (reference sequence). CDR3 residues: CASTRRGSMISTEAFF. CDR3 in DNA: TGTGCCAGCACGAGGCGGGGAAGTATGATTAGTACTGAAGCTTTCTTT.

J is TRBJ1-1 and V is TRBV10-2; 7 nucleotides line up with TRBD1. The CDR3 covers 16 residues. V shed 4 bases, J shed 0 bases, and the junction held 8 bases outside the gene matches. CDR1 and CDR2 from the germline V gene are WSHSY and SAAADI. The CDR3 DNA reads as TGCGCCAGCAGTGTGTGGGGACAGCCTGTGAACACTGAAGCTTTCTTT. Encoded protein: CASSVWGQPVNTEAFF.

The chain recombines TRBV11-2 with TRBJ1-1; no clear D gene. This CDR3 contains 13 residues. In germline, CDR1 is SGHAT, CDR2 FQNNGV. V was trimmed by 1 base and J by 5 bases, leaving 8 bases between them. The CDR3 DNA is TGTGCCAGCAGCTTAGGGGCTGGGACTGAAGCTTTCTTT. This codes for CASSLGAGTEAFF. Supplemented by reference TRBV11-2 and TRBJ1-1, the full variable domain reads EAGVAQSPRYKIIEKRQSVAFWCNPISGHATLYWYQQILGQGPKLLIQFQNNGVVDDSQLPKDRFSAERLKGVDSTLKIQPAKLEDSAVYLCASSLGAGTEAFFGQGTRLTVV.